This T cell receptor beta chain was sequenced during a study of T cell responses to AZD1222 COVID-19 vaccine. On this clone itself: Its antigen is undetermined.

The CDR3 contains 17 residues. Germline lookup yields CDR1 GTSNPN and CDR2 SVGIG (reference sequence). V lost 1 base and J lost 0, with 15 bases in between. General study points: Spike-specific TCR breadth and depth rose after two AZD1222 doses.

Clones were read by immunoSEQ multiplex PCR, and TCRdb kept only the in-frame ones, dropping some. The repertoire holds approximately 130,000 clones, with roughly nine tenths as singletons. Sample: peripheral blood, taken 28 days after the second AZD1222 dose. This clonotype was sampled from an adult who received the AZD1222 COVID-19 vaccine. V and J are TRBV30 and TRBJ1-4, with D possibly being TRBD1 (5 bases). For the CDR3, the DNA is TGTGCCTGGAGTGGACATTGGGGGACCTCAACTAATGAAAAACTGTTTTTT. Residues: CAWSGHWGTSTNEKLFF.